Listed here are 8 T cell receptor beta chains from one sample, sequenced in a study of shared clonotypes between healthy human individuals. Generated by immunoSEQ multiplex PCR, the TCRdb table keeps only in-frame clones and is missing some. Of roughly 300,000 clones detected, roughly 87% appear once; the ten largest clones hold roughly 17%. The sample taken for sequencing was memory CD8+ T cells sorted from blood. Indicated subset: CD45RO+ cells pooled with CCR7-negative TemRA cells. These receptors were obtained from a man younger than 35 in good health.

The V call is TRBV11-3, the J call TRBJ1-1; no clear D. Germline V lookup: CDR1 SGHNT, CDR2 YENEEA. This CDR3 spans 15 amino acids. V was shortened by 0 bases and J by 1 base, with 9 bases between the two germline ends. This CDR3 is CASSLDPGGNTEAFF. The DNA for the CDR3 is TGTGCCAGCAGCTTAGATCCGGGCGGGAACACTGAAGCTTTCTTT. Filled out from reference TRBV11-3 and TRBJ1-1, the complete variable domain reads EAGVVQSPRYKIIEKKQPVAFWCNPISGHNTLYWYLQNLGQGPELLIRYENEEAVDDSQLPKDRFSAERLKGVDSTLKIQPAELGDSAVYLCASSLDPGGNTEAFFGQGTRLTVV.

This clone was found once. The rearrangement joins TRBV29-1 to TRBJ2-7, with D possibly TRBD2 on 6 matching bases. The CDR3 is 15 residues long. Germline V gene sequence: CDR1 SQVTM, CDR2 ANQGSEA. With 0 bases removed from V and 4 bases from J, the gap between germline ends came to 16 bases. The CDR3 DNA reads as TGCAGCGTTGAAGATAGAGCGGGTACAGAGTACGAGCAGTACTTC. Its protein product is CSVEDRAGTEYEQYF.

This chain uses TRBV6-5 with TRBJ2-3; weak D call: TRBD2 (6 bases). The V end lost 4 bases, the J end lost 2 bases, and 10 bases lay between the germline ends. There are 14 residues in the CDR3. Per germline, CDR1 MNHEY and CDR2 SVGAGI. The chain's CDR3 is CASSFGGTTDTQYF. DNA for the CDR3: TGTGCCAGCAGTTTTGGGGGGACCACAGATACGCAGTATTTT.

The gene calls are TRBV5-4 and TRBJ1-2, with D unclear. Germline V gene lookup returns CDR1 SGHNT and CDR2 YYREEE (reference sequence). There are 14 residues in the CDR3. Trimming removed 5 bases from V and 4 bases from J, with 15 bases in between. The CDR3 here is CASSYLSDGYGYTF. As DNA, the CDR3 is TGTGCCAGCAGTTACCTCAGTGACGGCTATGGCTACACCTTC.

This clone showed up just once. CDR3 sequence: CASSHTRDSFSYNEQFF. The CDR3 DNA sequence: TGTGCCAGCAGTCATACGCGGGACAGCTTCTCCTACAATGAGCAGTTCTTC. The chain recombines TRBV9 with TRBJ2-1; D is perhaps TRBD1 (7 bases). CDR3 size: 17 residues. Deletions cut 5 bases from V and 0 bases from J, with 18 bases between. Germline CDR1 and CDR2: SGDLS and YYNGEE.

The V gene is TRBV30, the J gene TRBJ1-4; possibly TRBD1 for D (5 bases). The V and J ends lost 0 bases and 8 bases respectively, with 13 bases between them. CDR3 length: 14 amino acids. Looked up from germline, CDR1 is GTSNPN and CDR2 is SVGIG (reference sequence). DNA for the CDR3: TGTGCCTGGAGTGTGCAGGGAGGGAGGGAAAAACTGTTTTTT. Its translation is CAWSVQGGREKLFF.

The chain recombines TRBV6-4 with TRBJ2-2; TRBD2 is a possible D gene (5 bases). CDR1 and CDR2 from the germline V gene are MRHNA and SNTAGT. Deletions cut 0 bases from V and 8 bases from J, with 13 bases between. This CDR3 region has 15 residues. The DNA of the CDR3 is TGTGCCAGCAGTGACTCCTTCCGGGGATCAGGGGAGCTGTTTTTT. Its protein product is CASSDSFRGSGELFF.

The chain joins TRBV2 to TRBJ2-7; D not certain. The germline gives CDR1 SNHLY, CDR2 FYNNEI. The CDR3 extends over 17 amino acids. Trimming left V 0 bases short and J 7 bases short, with 22 bases between. The CDR3 reads CASSEAGFLLIWGEQYF. In nucleotides, the CDR3 is TGTGCCAGCAGTGAAGCGGGATTCCTCCTAATTTGGGGAGAGCAGTACTTC.